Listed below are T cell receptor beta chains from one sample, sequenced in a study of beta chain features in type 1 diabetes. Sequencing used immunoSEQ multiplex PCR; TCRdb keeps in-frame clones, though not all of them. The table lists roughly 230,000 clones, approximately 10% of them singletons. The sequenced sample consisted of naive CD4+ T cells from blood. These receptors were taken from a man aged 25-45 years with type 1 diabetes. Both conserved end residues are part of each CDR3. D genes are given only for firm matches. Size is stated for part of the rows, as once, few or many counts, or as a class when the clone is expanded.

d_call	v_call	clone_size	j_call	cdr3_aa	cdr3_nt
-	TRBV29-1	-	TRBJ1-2	CSATGGSAGGGYTF	TGCAGCGCGACTGGCGGGTCGGCTGGCGGTGGCTACACCTTC
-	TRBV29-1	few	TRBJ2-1	CSVESRDRSNEQFF	TGCAGCGTTGAATCACGCGACAGGTCCAATGAGCAGTTCTTC
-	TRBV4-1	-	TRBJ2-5	CASSQDHPQGIQETQYF	TGCGCCAGCAGCCAAGACCACCCCCAGGGAATCCAAGAGACCCAGTACTTC
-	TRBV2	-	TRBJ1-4	CASNGQGLEKLFF	TGTGCCAGCAATGGGCAGGGCCTTGAAAAACTGTTTTTT
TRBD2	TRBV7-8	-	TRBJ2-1	CASSPRVGGGSGEQFF	TGTGCCAGCAGCCCCCGGGTGGGCGGGGGGAGTGGTGAGCAGTTCTTC
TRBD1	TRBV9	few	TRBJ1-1	CASSDGQGSTEAFF	TGTGCCAGCAGCGATGGACAGGGTAGCACTGAAGCTTTCTTT
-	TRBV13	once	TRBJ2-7	CASSLEGVIYEQYF	TGTGCCAGCAGCTTAGAAGGAGTTATTTACGAGCAGTACTTC
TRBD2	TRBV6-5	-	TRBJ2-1	CASRSSGSSYNEQFF	TGTGCCAGCAGGTCTAGCGGAAGCTCCTACAATGAGCAGTTCTTC
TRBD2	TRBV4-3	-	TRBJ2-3	CASSQRTSSDTQYF	TGCGCCAGCAGCCAGCGGACTAGTTCAGATACGCAGTATTTT
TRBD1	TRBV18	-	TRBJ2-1	CASSRRTGYNEQFF	TGTGCCAGCTCTCGTCGGACAGGGTACAATGAGCAGTTCTTC